A single sample gave rise to the 19 T cell receptor beta chains below, sequenced in a study of blood T cell repertoires in COVID-19. Data came from immunoSEQ multiplex PCR; TCRdb stores just in-frame clones and leaves some out. The sample holds approximately 250,000 clones, about 80% seen once. What was sequenced was PBMCs or T cells enriched from blood (not recorded which). Receptors were obtained from a middle-aged man who had recovered from COVID-19.

The chain carries TRBV7-9 and TRBJ1-1; D not resolved. Germline V gene lookup returns CDR1 SEHNR and CDR2 FQNEAQ (reference sequence). The V end was cut by 6 bases, the J end by 5 bases, with 13 bases between. This CDR3 has 13 residues. CDR3 DNA sequence: TGTGCCAGCAGTCGGTCCTGGGAGACTGAAGCTTTCTTT. Its protein is CASSRSWETEAFF. The entire variable domain, with the rest obtained from reference TRBV7-9 and TRBJ1-1, is as follows: DTGVSQNPRHKITKRGQNVTFRCDPISEHNRLYWYRQTLGQGPEFLTYFQNEAQLEKSRLLSDRFSAERPKGSFSTLEIQRTEQGDSAMYLCASSRSWETEAFFGQGTRLTVV.

The rearrangement links TRBV28 to TRBJ1-5; possible D gene TRBD1, 6 bases. The germline gives CDR1 MDHEN, CDR2 SYDVKM. Trimming pared 5 bases from V and 0 bases from J, leaving 17 bases between. The CDR3 is 17 residues long. The CDR3 loop reads CASSAHQGRDSNQPQHF. The CDR3 bases are TGTGCCAGCAGTGCACATCAGGGGAGGGATAGCAATCAGCCCCAGCATTTT.

The chain has TRBV28 and TRBJ1-5, with D possibly being TRBD1 (5 bases). Germline V lookup: CDR1 MDHEN, CDR2 SYDVKM. V lost 3 bases and J 4 bases, leaving 7 bases between the germline ends. This CDR3 has 13 residues. DNA for the CDR3: TGTGCCAGCAGTTTTAAGGGGAATCAGCCCCAGCATTTT. Protein sequence: CASSFKGNQPQHF.

CDR3 sequence (DNA): TGCGCCAGCAGCATCGCCGGGATCGAGGGAGATACGCAGTATTTT. Translated: CASSIAGIEGDTQYF. The V and J genes are TRBV5-1 and TRBJ2-3; a weak D match, TRBD2 (5 bases). The germline CDR1 and CDR2 sequences are SGHRS and YFSETQ. Trimming removed 4 bases from V and 5 bases from J, with 17 bases in between. The CDR3 runs to 15 residues.

V and J are TRBV19 and TRBJ1-4; 8 bases line up with TRBD1. The germline V gene has CDR1 LNHDA and CDR2 SQIVND (reference sequence). The CDR3 loop spans 15 amino acids. The V segment lost 6 bases and the J segment 7 bases; nucleotides outside the gene matches: 10. CDR3 nucleotides: TGTGCCAGTAGCCTCTCAAAGGACAGGGCTGAAAAACTGTTTTTT. It encodes CASSLSKDRAEKLFF.

V usage is TRBV2 and J usage is TRBJ1-5; D unresolved. The CDR3 runs 18 residues. From germline, CDR1 is SNHLY and CDR2 FYNNEI. V was shortened by 2 bases and J by 4 bases, with 21 bases between the two germline ends. This chain's CDR3 is CASSERGGASSLNQPQHF. CDR3 DNA sequence: TGTGCCAGCAGTGAAAGAGGCGGAGCCAGCTCGTTAAATCAGCCCCAGCATTTT.

The genes are TRBV5-4 and TRBJ2-1; D not certain. The CDR3 extends over 13 amino acids. Trimming took 4 bases from V and 5 from J, leaving 10 bases between them. Germline V gives CDR1 SGHNT, CDR2 YYREEE (reference sequence). The chain's CDR3 is CASSVALNNEQFF. The CDR3, as DNA: TGTGCCAGCAGCGTAGCCTTAAACAATGAGCAGTTCTTC.

Only a few counts were recorded for this clone. V and J are TRBV5-5 and TRBJ2-2; 7 bases agree with TRBD1. Germline values: CDR1 SGHKS, CDR2 YYEKEE (reference sequence). Trimming removed 6 bases from V and 5 bases from J; junction bases left unmatched: 7. This CDR3 comprises 14 residues. Written as DNA, the CDR3 is TGTGCCAGCACCGTGGACAGGCCAACCGGGGAGCTGTTTTTT. Translation gives CASTVDRPTGELFF.

The J gene is TRBJ2-2, the V gene TRBV6-5; D is perhaps TRBD1 (6 bases). The CDR3 is made up of 14 amino acids. Trimming shortened V by 5 bases and J by 1 base, and 8 bases separated the two germline ends. Looked up from germline, CDR1 is MNHEY and CDR2 is SVGAGI. The DNA of the CDR3 is TGTGCCAGCAGTACGACAGGGAACACCGGGGAGCTGTTTTTT. This translates into CASSTTGNTGELFF.

The J gene is TRBJ2-3, the V gene TRBV7-8, with TRBD2 matching 10 bases. Germline CDR1 reads SGHVS; CDR2 reads FQNEAQ. The CDR3 consists of 12 residues. J was trimmed by 11 bases and V by 10 bases; bases with no gene match: 9. CDR3 protein: CATGQRGGMQYF. In DNA, the CDR3 is TGTGCCACCGGCCAGCGGGGGGGCATGCAGTATTTT.

This sequence joins TRBV5-1 and TRBJ2-3, with D unresolved. V lost 0 bases and J 2 bases, leaving 7 bases between the germline ends. The CDR3 length is 14 residues. The germline V gene encodes CDR1 SGHRS and CDR2 YFSETQ. In nucleotides, the CDR3 is TGCGCCAGCAGCTTGGCACTACCCACAGATACGCAGTATTTT. Encoded protein: CASSLALPTDTQYF. Together with reference TRBV5-1 and TRBJ2-3, the CDR3 gives the full variable domain: KAGVTQTPRYLIKTRGQQVTLSCSPISGHRSVSWYQQTPGQGLQFLFEYFSETQRNKGNFPGRFSGRQFSNSRSEMNVSTLELGDSALYLCASSLALPTDTQYFGPGTRLTVL.

CDR3 in amino acids: CASSLIAYNSYNEQFF. The CDR3, as DNA: TGTGCCAGCAGTTTGATAGCCTATAACTCCTACAATGAGCAGTTCTTC. V is TRBV28 and J is TRBJ2-1; no clear D. The length of the CDR3 is 16 residues. V dropped 3 bases and J dropped 0 bases, with 12 bases sitting between them. Germline CDR1 reads MDHEN; CDR2 reads SYDVKM.

The chain carries TRBV7-8 and TRBJ2-7; a weak D match, TRBD1 (6 bases). The CDR3 is made up of 13 amino acids. In germline, CDR1 is SGHVS, CDR2 FQNEAQ. V shed 3 bases and J shed 2 bases, with 8 bases lying between them. CDR3 sequence reads: CASSFSGAYEQYF. In DNA, the CDR3 is TGTGCCAGCAGCTTCTCAGGGGCCTACGAGCAGTACTTC. The full variable domain, completed using reference TRBV7-8 and TRBJ2-7, is GAGVSQSPRYKVAKRGQDVALRCDPISGHVSLFWYQQALGQGPEFLTYFQNEAQLDKSGLPSDRFFAERPEGSVSTLKIQRTQQEDSAVYLCASSFSGAYEQYFGPGTRLTVT.

The J gene is TRBJ2-6, the V gene TRBV19; D is unclear. The germline V gene encodes CDR1 LNHDA and CDR2 SQIVND (reference sequence). This CDR3 has 13 residues. V dropped 9 bases and J dropped 4 bases, with 10 bases sitting between them. The DNA for the CDR3 is TGTGCCAGCTCATACTTCGGGGCCAACGTCCTGACTTTC. The encoded protein is CASSYFGANVLTF.

The chain uses TRBV30 and TRBJ1-6; D gene ambiguous. The ends were cut back, 8 bases at V and 0 bases at J, with 11 bases in the middle. Germline CDR1 is GTSNPN and CDR2 is SVGIG (reference sequence). The CDR3 length is 14 residues. The CDR3 loop reads CALTWSSYNSPLHF. The CDR3 DNA sequence: TGTGCCCTAACGTGGAGCTCCTATAATTCACCCCTCCACTTT. Full variable domain (rest looked up from reference TRBV30 and TRBJ1-6): SQTIHQWPATLVQPVGSPLSLECTVEGTSNPNLYWYRQAAGRGLQLLFYSVGIGQISSEVPQNLSASRPQDRQFILSSKKLLLSDSGFYLCALTWSSYNSPLHFGNGTRLTVT.

The chain has TRBV24-1 and TRBJ1-5, with 10 bases that match TRBD1. The CDR3 is 15 residues long. Unmatched junction bases numbered 8, after V lost 7 bases and J lost 6 bases. Germline V gene lookup returns CDR1 KGHDR and CDR2 SFDVKD. The CDR3 region has the DNA TGTGCCACCAGCCCAGGGACAGGGGCGGGTCAGCCCCAGCATTTT. Its protein product is CATSPGTGAGQPQHF.

This chain connects TRBV6-1 to TRBJ1-4; possibly TRBD1 for D (5 bases). This CDR3 has 14 residues. Trimming shortened V by 1 base and J by 10 bases, and 13 bases separated the two germline ends. Germline CDR1 reads MNHNS; CDR2 reads SASEGT. CDR3 bases: TGTGCCAGCAGTGAAGATTGGGAAGGGGTAAAACTGTTTTTT. Translating gives CASSEDWEGVKLFF.

J is TRBJ1-5 and V is TRBV28, with D possibly being TRBD1 (5 bases). The CDR3 length is 12 residues. V lost 4 bases and J lost 9, with 10 bases in between. The germline V gene encodes CDR1 MDHEN and CDR2 SYDVKM. The CDR3 protein is CASSSGWPPQHF. CDR3 nucleotide sequence: TGTGCCAGCAGTTCAGGGTGGCCGCCCCAGCATTTT.

V is TRBV5-1 and J is TRBJ2-5, with 10 bases fitting TRBD1. The junction had 8 bases not matched to a gene; V was cut back by 2 bases and J by 4 bases. The CDR3 is 16 amino acids. CDR1 and CDR2 from the germline V gene are SGHRS and YFSETQ. The CDR3 DNA sequence: TGCGCCAGCAGCTTCCAACCGGGACAGGGGAGAGAGACCCAGTACTTC. Translating gives CASSFQPGQGRETQYF.